The T cell receptor beta chain described here comes from a study of blood T cell repertoires in COVID-19. Background on the study: The United States, Italy and Spain supplied acute and convalescent COVID-19 samples. T cells, B-cell-depleted T cells, or PBMCs provided the cDNA or gDNA that served as material.

CDR1 and CDR2 from the germline V gene are SQVTM and ANQGSEA. The length of the CDR3 is 16 residues. Losses at the gene ends were 3 bases for V and 3 bases for J; bases not matched to a gene: 11. Authors' processing steps: It was from reference gene primer amplification that nucleated cell counts were estimated. Using immunoSEQ multiplex PCR, the repertoire was profiled, and TCRdb retains in-frame clones only, with some absent. V and J calls plus clone size are reproduced from that table; the DNA served to infer D and trimming. The sample has 200,000 to 300,000 clones; around 90% are singletons. Sequences were obtained from peripheral blood. The receptor was isolated from a man of 80 years or more with acute or convalescent COVID-19. The chain couples TRBV29-1 to TRBJ2-7; 10 bases align to TRBD1. The CDR3 loop is CSVDTGTGVVGYEQYF. The CDR3 coding sequence is TGCAGCGTTGATACCGGGACAGGGGTAGTGGGCTACGAGCAGTACTTC.